This T cell receptor (beta chain) came from a study of vaccination effects on CD4 cells after COVID-19. Study in general: Relative to the second dose, post-vaccine samples were obtained a median of 72 days later.

Antigen-specific CD4+ T cells expanded by the ViraFEST assay with viral peptide pools were then sequenced. Scientists isolated CD4+ T cells after an approximately ten-day culture period ended. The cohort was immunized with two doses of either the BNT162b2 or mRNA-1273 vaccine. Absence of prior SARS-CoV-2 infection characterized the vaccine recipients, who showed negative nucleocapsid antibodies. As for this clone: What it binds is unknown. The junction and the germline gene differ at one end; a read error may be behind it.

The CDR3 length is 16 residues. Per the germline V gene, CDR1 is MNHNY and CDR2 is SVGAGI (reference sequence). TCRdb's table, derived via immunoSEQ multiplex PCR, lists solely in-frame clones and lacks some. The sample records about 15,000 clones, under 80% being singletons. The chain carries TRBV6-6 and TRBJ2-5; TRBD1 matches at 9 bases. This clonotype was obtained from a human donor who received a COVID-19 vaccine. The source was CD4+ T cells from PBMCs cultured with HCoV-NL63 spike peptides, collected after COVID-19 vaccination. The CDR3 bases are TGTGCCAGCTGTTATGGAGTCCGGGACAGGGCTGAGACCCAGTACTTC. This translates into CASCYGVRDRAETQYF.